This entry lists 20 T cell receptor beta chains sequenced from one sample in a study of OX40 agonist ivuxolimab in advanced cancers. Clones were read by immunoSEQ multiplex PCR, and TCRdb kept only the in-frame ones, dropping some. Altogether fewer than 70,000 clones are present, about 92% being singletons, with the ten largest covering more than 0.85%. The sample in question was CD4+ or CD8+ T cells sorted from blood, obtained in a trial of the OX40 agonist ivuxolimab. These TCRs come from an adult with an advanced solid tumor such as melanoma, head and neck, liver or kidney cancer.

The chain has TRBV4-1 and TRBJ2-3, with D uncertain. V lost 0 bases and J lost 0, with 13 bases in between. The CDR3 totals 17 residues. Germline CDR1 reads MGHRA; CDR2 reads YSYEKL. The DNA for the CDR3 is TGCGCCAGCAGCCAAGAAGTCGGTCGACGGAGCACAGATACGCAGTATTTT. It encodes CASSQEVGRRSTDTQYF.

CDR3 loop: CAIRGQGNEKLFF. The CDR3, as DNA: TGTGCCATCAGAGGACAGGGGAATGAAAAACTGTTTTTT. The chain uses TRBV10-3 and TRBJ1-4; the match to TRBD1 covers 9 bases. The CDR3 totals 13 residues. The trim removed 6 bases at V and 5 bases at J, leaving 1 base unmatched. Germline CDR1 ENHRY, CDR2 SYGVKD.

This clone was picked up a small number of times. The rearrangement uses TRBV4-1 and TRBJ2-2; 8 bases are shared with TRBD1. The CDR3 totals 17 residues. The V and J ends lost 0 bases and 8 bases, in that order; junction bases with no gene match: 11. Germline loops: CDR1 MGHRA, CDR2 YSYEKL. The CDR3 nucleotides are TGCGCCAGCAGCCAAGAAGGGACAGGCGCCTCTACGGGGGAGCTGTTTTTT. Translated, it gives CASSQEGTGASTGELFF.

A few counts support this clone. The rearrangement links TRBV30 to TRBJ1-5; the D is unclear. The CDR3 length is 13 residues. CDR1 and CDR2 (germline): GTSNPN, SVGIG (reference sequence). V dropped 2 bases and J dropped 3 bases, with 8 bases sitting between them. The CDR3 bases are TGTGCCTGGAGTAGCAGTCTCAATCAGCCCCAGCATTTT. Protein: CAWSSSLNQPQHF.

The chain recombines TRBV7-9 with TRBJ1-2; 7 nucleotides line up with TRBD1. This CDR3 has 14 residues. CDR1 and CDR2 from the germline V gene are SEHNR and FQNEAQ (reference sequence). Trimming at V came to 5 bases and at J to 1 base, leaving 4 bases not matched to a gene. CDR3 bases: TGTGCCAGCAGCCAGGACAGGTTTAACTATGGCTACACCTTC. Encoded protein: CASSQDRFNYGYTF.

This chain connects TRBV10-3 to TRBJ1-2, with 9 bases that match TRBD1. The CDR3 contains 15 residues. V lost 3 bases and J lost 12; bases outside the gene matches: 14. CDR1 and CDR2 from the germline V gene are ENHRY and SYGVKD. The CDR3 protein is CAISEQGQGFLGHTF. CDR3 DNA sequence: TGTGCCATCAGTGAACAGGGACAGGGATTTTTGGGGCACACCTTC.

This chain links TRBV6-5 with TRBJ2-5; possibly TRBD2 for D (6 bases). Germline V lookup: CDR1 MNHEY, CDR2 SVGAGI. This CDR3 comprises 15 residues. Trimming took off 3 bases at V and 0 bases at J, with 11 bases between the two ends. CDR3 nucleotide sequence: TGTGCCAGCAGTTATAGCGGCGCGTACCAAGAGACCCAGTACTTC. Amino acid sequence: CASSYSGAYQETQYF.

The CDR3 loop is CASSPRTQETQYF. DNA for the CDR3: TGTGCCAGCAGCCCGAGGACGCAAGAGACCCAGTACTTC. This chain links TRBV7-9 with TRBJ2-5; no reliable D call. CDR1 is SEHNR and CDR2 is FQNEAQ in the germline V gene (reference sequence). This CDR3 region has 13 residues. Trimming shortened V by 5 bases and J by 2 bases, and 9 bases separated the two germline ends.

This clone was detected only once. The chain is built from TRBV10-1 and TRBJ2-7; TRBD2 is a possible D gene (6 bases). The CDR3 has 15 amino acids. CDR1 is WNHNN, CDR2 SYGVQD, per germline (reference sequence). The V end was cut by 0 bases, the J end by 7 bases, with 16 bases between. CDR3 sequence: CASSESSGGSGEQYF. CDR3 coding DNA: TGCGCCAGCAGTGAGTCGTCCGGGGGTAGCGGAGAGCAGTACTTC.

This sequence joins TRBV5-1 and TRBJ2-5, with 9 bases that match TRBD1. The CDR3 runs to 15 residues. Germline V CDR1 and CDR2: SGHRS, YFSETQ. With V trimmed by 4 bases and J by 5 bases, 9 bases remained unmatched. CDR3 in amino acids: CASSVTGGPLETQYF. The CDR3 DNA sequence: TGCGCCAGCAGCGTCACAGGGGGCCCATTGGAGACCCAGTACTTC.

The chain employs TRBV6-5 and TRBJ2-5, with 8 bases aligning to TRBD2. V shed 8 bases, J shed 6 bases, and the junction held 14 bases outside the gene matches. The CDR3 runs 15 residues. Germline V gives CDR1 MNHEY, CDR2 SVGAGI. The CDR3: CASARQDGGAKTQYF. The CDR3, as DNA: TGTGCCAGCGCACGGCAGGACGGGGGGGCAAAGACCCAGTACTTC.

With respect to this clone: The germline gene is not matched at one end of the junction; a read error may be the cause. V is TRBV6-6 and J is TRBJ1-1; 9 bases align to TRBD1. The CDR3 sequence is 16 residues long. Germline loops: CDR1 MNHNY, CDR2 SVGAGI (reference sequence). CDR3 nucleotides: TGTGCCAGCACAAGGGGGACAGGGACCCTCAACACTAAAGCTTTCTTT. It specifies CASTRGTGTLNTKAFF.

J is TRBJ1-3 and V is TRBV19; D remains unclear. V was clipped by 5 bases and J by 1 base, with 12 bases between them. This CDR3 contains 15 residues. The germline V gene encodes CDR1 LNHDA and CDR2 SQIVND (reference sequence). This CDR3 reads CASSPRLRSGNTIYF. The DNA of the CDR3 is TGTGCCAGTAGTCCCCGACTCCGGTCTGGAAACACCATATATTTT.

This chain connects TRBV5-5 to TRBJ2-7, with TRBD2 matching 9 bases. CDR1 and CDR2 (germline): SGHKS, YYEKEE (reference sequence). The CDR3 extends over 16 amino acids. V lost 0 bases to trimming and J lost 3 bases; unmatched junction nucleotides: 7. The CDR3 spells CASSLDLAGPLYEQYF. The CDR3 nucleotides are TGTGCCAGCAGCTTGGACCTAGCGGGGCCCCTCTACGAGCAGTACTTC.

The chain carries TRBV7-9 and TRBJ2-5; 7 nucleotides line up with TRBD1. The J call may not be correct, given that the DNA end is closer to TRBJ2-7. Germline loops: CDR1 SEHNR, CDR2 FQNEAQ (reference sequence). The CDR3 has 17 amino acids. This CDR3 reads CASSLSPLLTGDYEQYF. The CDR3 bases are TGTGCCAGCAGCTTATCCCCCCTACTCACAGGGGACTACGAGCAGTACTTC.

In DNA form, the CDR3 reads TGTGCCAGCTCCCCGGGACAGATCTACGAGCAGTACTTC. This translates into CASSPGQIYEQYF. This chain links TRBV18 with TRBJ2-7, with 7 bases identical to TRBD1. Germline values: CDR1 KGHSH, CDR2 LQKENI. The CDR3 extends over 13 amino acids. V shed 6 bases, J shed 3 bases, and the junction held 5 bases outside the gene matches.

The chain employs TRBV6-6 and TRBJ1-1; D gene uncertain. CDR1 is MNHNY and CDR2 is SVGAGI in the germline V gene (reference sequence). There are 12 residues in the CDR3. V was pared by 7 bases and J by 10 bases, with 16 bases between. This CDR3 is CASTKSGSSAFF. In DNA form, the CDR3 reads TGTGCCAGCACTAAATCCGGGTCGTCAGCTTTCTTT.

The chain has TRBV7-2 and TRBJ1-6; D unclear. The CDR3 runs 15 residues. With 2 bases removed from V and 10 bases from J, the gap between germline ends came to 15 bases. Germline CDR1 and CDR2: SGHTA and FQGNSA. The CDR3 is CASSLNPQVGSPLHF. CDR3 DNA sequence: TGTGCCAGCAGCTTAAACCCGCAGGTGGGATCACCCCTCCACTTT.

J is TRBJ2-1 and V is TRBV11-2, with 9 bases aligning to TRBD2. The germline gives CDR1 SGHAT, CDR2 FQNNGV. J lost 9 bases, V lost 5 bases, and 17 bases had no gene match. The CDR3 runs to 17 residues. CDR3 protein: CASSHRAGGGPGSEQFF. The CDR3 DNA sequence: TGTGCCAGCAGCCATAGGGCGGGAGGGGGCCCAGGCAGTGAGCAGTTCTTC.

The chain is built from TRBV29-1 and TRBJ2-5, with D tentatively TRBD1 (6 bases). Trimming shortened V by 6 bases and J by 2 bases, and 10 bases separated the two germline ends. The CDR3 runs to 12 residues. Germline V gene sequence: CDR1 SQVTM, CDR2 ANQGSEA. Here the CDR3 reads CSVEQGQETQYF. CDR3 coding DNA: TGCAGCGTCGAACAGGGACAAGAGACCCAGTACTTC.